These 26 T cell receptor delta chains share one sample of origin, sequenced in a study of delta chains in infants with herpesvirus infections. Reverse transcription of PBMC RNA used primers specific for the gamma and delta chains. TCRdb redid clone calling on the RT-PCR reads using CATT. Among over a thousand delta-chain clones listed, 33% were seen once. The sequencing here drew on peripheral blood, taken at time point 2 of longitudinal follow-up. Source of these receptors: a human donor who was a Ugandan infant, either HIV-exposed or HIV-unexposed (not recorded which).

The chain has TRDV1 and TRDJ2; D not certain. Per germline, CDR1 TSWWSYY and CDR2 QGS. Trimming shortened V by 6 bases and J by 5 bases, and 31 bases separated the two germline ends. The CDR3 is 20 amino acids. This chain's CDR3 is CALGGLIDQFVETNTAQLFF. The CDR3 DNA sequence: TGTGCTCTTGGCGGACTTATCGACCAATTTGTGGAAACGAATACAGCACAACTCTTCTTT.

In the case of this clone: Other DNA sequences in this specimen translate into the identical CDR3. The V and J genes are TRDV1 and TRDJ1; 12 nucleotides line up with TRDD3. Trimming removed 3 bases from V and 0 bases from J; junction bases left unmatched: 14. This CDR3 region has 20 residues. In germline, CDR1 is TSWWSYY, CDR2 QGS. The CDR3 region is CALGDPGWGIRVWYTDKLIF. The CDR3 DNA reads TGTGCTCTTGGGGACCCGGGCTGGGGGATACGGGTTTGGTACACCGATAAACTCATCTTT.

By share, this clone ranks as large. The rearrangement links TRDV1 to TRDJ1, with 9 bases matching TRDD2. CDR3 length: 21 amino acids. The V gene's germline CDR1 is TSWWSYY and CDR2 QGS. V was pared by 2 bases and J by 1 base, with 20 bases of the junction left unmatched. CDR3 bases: TGTGCTCTTGGGGAATTAAGGCCTTCCTACAGGATACCCCTGAGCACCGATAAACTCATCTTT. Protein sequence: CALGELRPSYRIPLSTDKLIF.

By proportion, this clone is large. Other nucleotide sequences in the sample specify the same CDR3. CDR3 DNA sequence: TGTGCTCTTGGGGAGCCCCCCCTACCGCTTACGGGGAAACTCATCTTT. It translates to CALGEPPLPLTGKLIF. The rearrangement uses TRDV1 and TRDJ1; D might be TRDD2 (5 bases). With 3 bases removed from V and 8 bases from J, the gap between germline ends came to 22 bases. CDR3 length: 16 amino acids. Germline V lookup: CDR1 TSWWSYY, CDR2 QGS.

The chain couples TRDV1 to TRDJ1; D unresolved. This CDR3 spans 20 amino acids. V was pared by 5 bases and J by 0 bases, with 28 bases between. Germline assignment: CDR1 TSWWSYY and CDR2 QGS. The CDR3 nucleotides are TGTGCTCTTGGGACCGCCTTTCAAGCTTCGGGGTTGTATTACACCGATAAACTCATCTTT. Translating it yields CALGTAFQASGLYYTDKLIF.

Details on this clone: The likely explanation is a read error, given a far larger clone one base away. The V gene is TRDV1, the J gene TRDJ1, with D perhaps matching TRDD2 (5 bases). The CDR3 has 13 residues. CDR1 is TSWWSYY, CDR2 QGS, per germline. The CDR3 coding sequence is TGTGCTCTCCTACCGGGGTACACCGATAAACACATCTTT. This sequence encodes CALLPGYTDKHIF.

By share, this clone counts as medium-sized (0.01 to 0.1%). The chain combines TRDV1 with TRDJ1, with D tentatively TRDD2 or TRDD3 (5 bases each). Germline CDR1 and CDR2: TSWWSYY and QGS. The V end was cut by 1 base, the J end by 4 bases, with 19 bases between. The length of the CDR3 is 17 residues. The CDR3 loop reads CALGEHLSWDGVDKLIF. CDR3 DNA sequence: TGTGCTCTTGGGGAACACCTTTCCTGGGATGGGGTCGATAAACTCATCTTT.

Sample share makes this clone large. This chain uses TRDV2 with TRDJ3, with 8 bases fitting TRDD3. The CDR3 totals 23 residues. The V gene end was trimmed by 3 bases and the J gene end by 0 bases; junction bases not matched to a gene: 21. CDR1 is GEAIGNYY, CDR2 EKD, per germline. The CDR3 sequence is CACDVRLGATIPPPSWDTRQMFF. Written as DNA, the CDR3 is TGTGCCTGTGACGTCCGACTGGGGGCAACCATCCCCCCACCCTCCTGGGACACCCGACAGATGTTTTTC.

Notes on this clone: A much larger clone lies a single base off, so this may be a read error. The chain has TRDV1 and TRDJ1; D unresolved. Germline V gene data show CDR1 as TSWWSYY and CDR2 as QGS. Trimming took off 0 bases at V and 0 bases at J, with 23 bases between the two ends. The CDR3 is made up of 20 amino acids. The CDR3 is CALGELENPRALRYTDKLIF. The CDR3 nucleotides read TGTGCTCTTGGGGAACTAGAAAACCCTCGCGCCTTGCGGTACACCGATAAACTCATCTTT.

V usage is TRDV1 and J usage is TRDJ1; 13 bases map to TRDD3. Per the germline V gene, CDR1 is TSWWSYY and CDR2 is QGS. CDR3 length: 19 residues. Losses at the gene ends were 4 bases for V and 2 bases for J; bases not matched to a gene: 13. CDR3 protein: CALGAAPLTGGYGTDKLIF. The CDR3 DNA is TGTGCTCTTGGGGCTGCTCCTCTTACTGGGGGATACGGTACCGATAAACTCATCTTT.

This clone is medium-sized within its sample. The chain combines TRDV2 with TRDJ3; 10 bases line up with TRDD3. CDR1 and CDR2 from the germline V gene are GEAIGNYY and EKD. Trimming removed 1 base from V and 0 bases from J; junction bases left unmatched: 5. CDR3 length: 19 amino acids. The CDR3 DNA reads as TGTGCCTGTGACACTGGGGGATACCTTGGCTCCTGGGACACCCGACAGATGTTTTTC. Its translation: CACDTGGYLGSWDTRQMFF.

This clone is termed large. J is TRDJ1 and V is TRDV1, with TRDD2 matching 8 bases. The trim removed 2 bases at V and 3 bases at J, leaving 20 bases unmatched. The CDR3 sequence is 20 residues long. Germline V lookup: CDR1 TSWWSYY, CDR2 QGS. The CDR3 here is CALGEVLLPTFTGLPDKLIF. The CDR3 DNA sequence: TGTGCTCTTGGGGAAGTCCTTCTTCCTACCTTTACTGGGTTACCCGATAAACTCATCTTT.

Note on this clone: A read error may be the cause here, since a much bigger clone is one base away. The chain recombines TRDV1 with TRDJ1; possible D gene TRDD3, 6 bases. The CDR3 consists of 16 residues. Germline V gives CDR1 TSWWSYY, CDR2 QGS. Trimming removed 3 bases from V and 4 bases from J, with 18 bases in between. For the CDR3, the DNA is TGTGCTCTTGGGGATACCCTGTACTGGGCCTGCGATAAACTCATCTTT. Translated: CALGDTLYWACDKLIF.

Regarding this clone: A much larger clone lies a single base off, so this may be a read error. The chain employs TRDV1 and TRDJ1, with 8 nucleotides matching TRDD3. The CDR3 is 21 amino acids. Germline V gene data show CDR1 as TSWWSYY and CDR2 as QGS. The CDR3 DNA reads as TGTGCTCTTAGAACTAGCTCACTACTTTGGGGATACTTCCTGTACACCGATAAACCCATCTTT. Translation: CALRTSSLLWGYFLYTDKPIF.

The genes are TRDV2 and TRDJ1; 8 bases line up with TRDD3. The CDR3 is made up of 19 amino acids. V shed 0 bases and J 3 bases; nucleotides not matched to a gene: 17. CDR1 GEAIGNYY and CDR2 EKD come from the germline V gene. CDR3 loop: CACDTIPAGGPPKADKLIF. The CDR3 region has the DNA TGTGCCTGTGACACCATTCCGGCTGGGGGACCACCGAAGGCCGATAAACTCATCTTT.

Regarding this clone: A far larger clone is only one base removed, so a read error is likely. For the CDR3, the DNA is TGTGCTCTTGGCCTCCGCTCTCTTACACCCTGGGGGATGGTTGGGTACACCGATAAACTCATCTTT. This gives the protein CALGLRSLTPWGMVGYTDKLIF. This chain connects TRDV1 to TRDJ1; 9 bases match TRDD3. With V trimmed by 6 bases and J by 0 bases, 26 bases remained unmatched. CDR1 TSWWSYY and CDR2 QGS come from the germline V gene. The CDR3 is 22 residues long.

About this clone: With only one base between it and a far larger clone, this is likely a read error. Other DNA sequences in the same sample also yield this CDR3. DNA for the CDR3: TGTGCTCTTGGGGTCCCTCCTCTGTCTTCTAACTGGGGGATACTTGTGGAGTACACCGACAAACTCATCTTT. Translated, it gives CALGVPPLSSNWGILVEYTDKLIF. The V and J genes are TRDV1 and TRDJ1; TRDD3 matches 12 bases. The CDR3 is made up of 24 amino acids. Germline CDR1 TSWWSYY, CDR2 QGS.

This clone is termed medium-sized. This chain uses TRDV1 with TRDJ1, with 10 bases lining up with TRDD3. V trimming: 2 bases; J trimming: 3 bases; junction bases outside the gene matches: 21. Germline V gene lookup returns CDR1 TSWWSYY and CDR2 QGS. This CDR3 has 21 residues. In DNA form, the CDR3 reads TGTGCTCTTGGGGAAGGGGAGATTTCCTTTCTCTGGGGGATAGGGGCCGATAAACTCATCTTT. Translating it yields CALGEGEISFLWGIGADKLIF.

CDR3 loop: CALGPPGLPARMRRYTDKLIF. CDR3 bases: TGTGCTCTTGGGCCCCCCGGGCTTCCGGCAAGGATGCGGAGGTACACCGATAAACTCATCTTT. This chain joins TRDV1 and TRDJ1, with a possible D match to TRDD2 (5 bases). This CDR3 contains 21 residues. Germline CDR1 and CDR2: TSWWSYY and QGS. V lost 5 bases to trimming and J lost 0 bases, with 31 bases between them.

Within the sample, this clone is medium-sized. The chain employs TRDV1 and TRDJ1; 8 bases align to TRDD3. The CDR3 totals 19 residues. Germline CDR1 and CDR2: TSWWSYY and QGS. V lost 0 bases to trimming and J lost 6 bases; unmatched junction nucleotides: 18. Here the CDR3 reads CALGELPFQLGIPPNKLIF. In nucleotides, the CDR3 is TGTGCTCTTGGGGAACTACCCTTCCAACTGGGGATACCACCCAATAAACTCATCTTT.

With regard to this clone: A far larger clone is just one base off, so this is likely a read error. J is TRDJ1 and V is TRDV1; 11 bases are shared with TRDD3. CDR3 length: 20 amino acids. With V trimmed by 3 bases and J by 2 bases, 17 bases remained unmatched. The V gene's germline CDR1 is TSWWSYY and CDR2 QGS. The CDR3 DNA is TGTGCTCTTGGGGAGGCCTTCCTATGGGGGATACGCCGGACAACCGATAAACTCATCTTT. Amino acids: CALGEAFLWGIRRTTDKLIF.

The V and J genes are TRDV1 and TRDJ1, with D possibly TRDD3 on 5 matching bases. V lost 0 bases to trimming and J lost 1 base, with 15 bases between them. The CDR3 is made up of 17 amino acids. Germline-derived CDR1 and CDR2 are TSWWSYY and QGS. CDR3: CALGELTRDPRTDKLIF. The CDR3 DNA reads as TGTGCTCTTGGGGAACTTACGAGGGATCCCCGCACCGATAAACTCATCTTT.

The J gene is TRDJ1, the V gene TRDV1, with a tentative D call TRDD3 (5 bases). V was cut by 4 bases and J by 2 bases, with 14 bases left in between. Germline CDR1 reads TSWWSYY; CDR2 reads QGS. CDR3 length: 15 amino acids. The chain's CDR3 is CALGVSGGHTDKLIF. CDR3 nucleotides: TGTGCTCTTGGGGTCTCGGGGGGTCATACCGATAAACTCATCTTT.

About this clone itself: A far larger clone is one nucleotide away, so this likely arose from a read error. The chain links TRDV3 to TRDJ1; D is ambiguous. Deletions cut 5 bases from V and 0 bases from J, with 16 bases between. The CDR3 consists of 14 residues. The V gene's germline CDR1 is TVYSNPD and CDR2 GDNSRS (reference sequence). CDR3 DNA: TGTGCCATCAAGACCCTTTCGGACACCGATAAACTCATCTTT. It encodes CAIKTLSDTDKLIF.

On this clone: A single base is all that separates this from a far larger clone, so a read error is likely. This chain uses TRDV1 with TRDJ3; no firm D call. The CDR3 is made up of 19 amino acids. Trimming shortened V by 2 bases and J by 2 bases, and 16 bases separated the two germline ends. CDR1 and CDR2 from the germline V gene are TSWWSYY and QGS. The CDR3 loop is CALGEWPFTPPWDTRQMFF. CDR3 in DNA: TGTGCTCTTGGGGAATGGCCTTTTACCCCACCCTGGGACACCCGACAGATGTTTTTC.

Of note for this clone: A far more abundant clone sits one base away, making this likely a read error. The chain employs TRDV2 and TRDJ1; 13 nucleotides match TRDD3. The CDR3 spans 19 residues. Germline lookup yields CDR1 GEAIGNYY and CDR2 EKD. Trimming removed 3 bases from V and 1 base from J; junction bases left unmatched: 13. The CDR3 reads CACDPVLGDTEARTDKLIF. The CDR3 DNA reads TGTGCCTGTGACCCCGTACTGGGGGATACGGAGGCACGCACCGATAAACTCATCTTT.